This T cell receptor beta chain was sequenced in a study of T-cell memory formation after mild COVID-19. There are 15 residues in the CDR3. Germline V lookup: CDR1 DFQATT, CDR2 SNEGSKA (reference sequence). Unmatched junction bases numbered 11, after V lost 5 bases and J lost 4 bases. General study results and limits: A second wave of clones peaked on day 37, and their SARS-CoV-2 specificity went unconfirmed. Contracting clones from day 15 to 85 showed balanced CD4/CD8; later expanders favored CD4+. Researchers report contracting CD4+ clones mostly in CM and EM, with CD8+ clones in EMRA.

TCRdb called the 5' RACE reads again in MiXCR, with one record for every CDR3 protein. The sample contains about 300,000 distinct CDR3 sequences, approximately 19% of which appear only once. Notes on this clonotype: Its antigen remains unidentified.

Sequencing used PBMCs or a T cell subset sorted from them (not recorded which). The TCR was taken from a man between 18 and 29 years old who had mild COVID-19 (a few samples of this study predate the infection). Cell type and time point are not known. The rearrangement links TRBV20-1 to TRBJ1-5, with TRBD1 matching 7 bases. The CDR3 DNA sequence: TGCAGTGCTTACAAGACAGGGTCCGTGAATCAGCCCCAGCATTTT. Amino acid sequence: CSAYKTGSVNQPQHF.